This T cell receptor (beta chain) was sequenced during a study of blood T cells in healthy people across ages. For the second PCR, which ran for about 7 to 11 cycles, a sample-barcoded 5' primer and a J-beta primer mix were used. Each cDNA molecule was tagged by a template-switch adaptor with 12 random nucleotides. At least 2.5 million CDR3-containing paired-end reads were obtained per sample. TCRdb reprocessed the 5' RACE reads via MiXCR and lists one record per CDR3 protein. The table includes approximately 1.5 million distinct CDR3 sequences, roughly 43% detected once. Details on this clonotype: An end of the junction does not agree with germline; a read error may underlie this.

Investigators took 8.5 to 10 milliliters of peripheral blood from every donor. CDR1 and CDR2 from the germline V gene are DFQATT and SNEGSKA (reference sequence). This CDR3 has 15 amino acids. The receptor was isolated from a woman aged 18-35 years in good health. Sequenced sample: blood. The chain carries TRBV20-1 and TRBJ2-1; D remains ambiguous. CDR3 sequence reads: CSARPLPYGYNEQSF. The CDR3 DNA sequence: TGCAGTGCTAGGCCGCTGCCCTATGGGTACAACGAGCAGTCCTTC.